This TCR beta chain was observed in a study of beta chain features in type 1 diabetes. Of note for this clone: Antigen specificity is unknown.

The sequenced template was cDNA made from the entire isolated RNA. Some clones are missing from TCRdb's copy, which holds only in-frame ones; the method was immunoSEQ multiplex PCR. Found here are more than 300,000 clones, about a tenth of them singletons; the top ten hold roughly 0.99%. The CDR3 extends over 14 amino acids. V dropped 6 bases and J dropped 0 bases, with 10 bases sitting between them. The germline CDR1 and CDR2 sequences are SEHNR and FQNEAQ (reference sequence). Sort purity for all populations was recorded as exceeding 98%. General study points: The study found moderately but significantly shorter TCRB CDR3s in all four CD4+ subsets of Type 1 diabetes patients. Fewer junction insertions and more nucleotide deletions appeared in type 1 diabetes patients.

The receptor's source is a young man with type 1 diabetes. The chain carries TRBV7-9 and TRBJ2-3; D unresolved. Sample: central memory CD4+ T cells from blood. CDR3 sequence (DNA): TGTGCCAGCAGGTCCTTGGGGAGCACAGATACGCAGTATTTT. Protein sequence: CASRSLGSTDTQYF.